This entry describes one T cell receptor (beta chain). This specimen comes from a study of CD8 T cells in Susac syndrome. In blood CD8+ and CD4+ T cells, TCR beta underwent sequencing. TEMRA cells were FACS-enriched and CD8+ and CD4+ T cells negatively isolated. Random hexamers were used to reverse transcribe roughly 0.45 to 1 ug of RNA. An immunoSEQ multiplex PCR generated amplified TCR beta CDR3 products spanning 54 Vbeta and 13 Jbeta. Each CDR3 protein gets one entry after TCRdb re-called the immunoSEQ multiplex PCR reads with MiXCR. The sample yields over 120,000 distinct CDR3 sequences, 85% to 95% seen once. The sequenced material came from CD4+ T cells from PBMCs. The source of this sequence is a human donor with Susac syndrome.

The CDR3 nucleotides read TGCAGCGTTGTCAGGGATACCCGTTACAATGAGCAGTTCTTC. Residues: CSVVRDTRYNEQFF. This chain links TRBV29-1 with TRBJ2-1; D possibly corresponds to TRBD1 (5 bases). This CDR3 region has 14 residues. CDR1 is SQVTM and CDR2 is ANQGSEA in the germline V gene. V was trimmed by 4 bases and J by 4 bases, leaving 14 bases between them.